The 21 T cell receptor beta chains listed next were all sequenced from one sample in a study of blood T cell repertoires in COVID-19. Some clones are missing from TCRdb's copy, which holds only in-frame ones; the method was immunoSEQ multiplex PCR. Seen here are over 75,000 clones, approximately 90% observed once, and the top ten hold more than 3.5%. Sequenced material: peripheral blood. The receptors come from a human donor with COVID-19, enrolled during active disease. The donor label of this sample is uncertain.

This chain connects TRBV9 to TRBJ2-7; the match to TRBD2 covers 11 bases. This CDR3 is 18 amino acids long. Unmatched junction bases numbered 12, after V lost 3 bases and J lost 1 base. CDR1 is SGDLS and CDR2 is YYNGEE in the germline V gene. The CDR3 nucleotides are TGTGCCAGCAGCGGACCCGGGACTAGCGGAGATAGATCCTACGAGCAGTACTTC. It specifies CASSGPGTSGDRSYEQYF.

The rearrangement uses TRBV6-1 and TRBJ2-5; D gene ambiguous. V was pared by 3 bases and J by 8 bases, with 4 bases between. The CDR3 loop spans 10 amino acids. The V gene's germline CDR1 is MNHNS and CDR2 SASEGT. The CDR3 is CASSDRTQYF. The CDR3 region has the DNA TGTGCCAGCAGTGATCGTACCCAGTACTTC.

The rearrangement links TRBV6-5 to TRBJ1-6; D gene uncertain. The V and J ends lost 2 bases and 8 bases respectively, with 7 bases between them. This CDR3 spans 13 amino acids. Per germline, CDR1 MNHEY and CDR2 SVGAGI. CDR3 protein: CASSYVVYSPLHF. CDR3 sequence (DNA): TGTGCCAGCAGTTACGTCGTATATTCACCCCTCCACTTT.

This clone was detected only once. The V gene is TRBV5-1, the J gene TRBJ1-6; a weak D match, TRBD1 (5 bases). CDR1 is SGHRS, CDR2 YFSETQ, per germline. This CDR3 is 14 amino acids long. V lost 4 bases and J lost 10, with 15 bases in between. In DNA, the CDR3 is TGCGCCAGCAGCCCGCAGGGAAACGGCTCACCCCTCCACTTT. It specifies CASSPQGNGSPLHF.

The CDR3 sequence: CASRGQGASGELFF. CDR3 in DNA: TGCGCCAGCCGGGGACAGGGGGCGTCCGGGGAGCTGTTTTTT. V usage is TRBV5-1 and J usage is TRBJ2-2; 12 bases are a match to TRBD1. This CDR3 is built from 14 residues. V lost 7 bases, J lost 6 bases, and 4 bases stayed unmatched. The germline V gene has CDR1 SGHRS and CDR2 YFSETQ. Together with reference TRBV5-1 and TRBJ2-2, the CDR3 gives the full variable domain: KAGVTQTPRYLIKTRGQQVTLSCSPISGHRSVSWYQQTPGQGLQFLFEYFSETQRNKGNFPGRFSGRQFSNSRSEMNVSTLELGDSALYLCASRGQGASGELFFGEGSRLTVL.

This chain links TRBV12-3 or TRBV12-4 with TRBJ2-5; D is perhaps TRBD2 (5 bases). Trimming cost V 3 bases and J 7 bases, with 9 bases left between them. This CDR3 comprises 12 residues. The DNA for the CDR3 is TGTGCCAGCAGTTTGTACCGGGGGACCCAGTACTTC. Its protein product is CASSLYRGTQYF.

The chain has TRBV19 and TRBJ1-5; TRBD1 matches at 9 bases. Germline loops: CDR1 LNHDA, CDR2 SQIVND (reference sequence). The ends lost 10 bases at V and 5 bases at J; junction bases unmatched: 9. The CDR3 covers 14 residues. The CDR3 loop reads CATARTGDDQPQHF. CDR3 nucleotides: TGTGCCACCGCGCGGACAGGGGATGATCAGCCCCAGCATTTT.

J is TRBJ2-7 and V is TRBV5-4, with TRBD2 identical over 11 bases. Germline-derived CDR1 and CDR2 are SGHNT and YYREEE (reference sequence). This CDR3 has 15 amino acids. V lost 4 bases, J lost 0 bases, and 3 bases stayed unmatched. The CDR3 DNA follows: TGTGCCAGCAGCCAAACTAGCGGGGGCTCCTACGAGCAGTACTTC. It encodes CASSQTSGGSYEQYF.

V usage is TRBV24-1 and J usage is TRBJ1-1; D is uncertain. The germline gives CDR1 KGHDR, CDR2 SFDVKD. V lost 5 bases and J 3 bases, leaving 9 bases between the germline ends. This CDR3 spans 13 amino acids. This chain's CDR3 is CATSAPSDTEAFF. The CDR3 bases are TGTGCCACCAGTGCGCCCAGTGACACTGAAGCTTTCTTT.

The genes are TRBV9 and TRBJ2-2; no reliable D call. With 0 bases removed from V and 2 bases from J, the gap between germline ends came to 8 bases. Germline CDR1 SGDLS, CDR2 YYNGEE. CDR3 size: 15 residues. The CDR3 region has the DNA TGTGCCAGCAGCGTAGCAGTCCTCAACACCGGGGAGCTGTTTTTT. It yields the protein CASSVAVLNTGELFF.

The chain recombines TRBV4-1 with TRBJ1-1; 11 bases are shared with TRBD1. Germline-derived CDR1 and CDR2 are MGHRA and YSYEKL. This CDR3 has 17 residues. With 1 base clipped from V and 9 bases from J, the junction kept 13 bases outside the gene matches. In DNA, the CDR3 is TGCGCCAGCAGCCAAGGAGGAGGTCGGACAGGGGGCTGGAAAGCTTTCTTT. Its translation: CASSQGGGRTGGWKAFF.

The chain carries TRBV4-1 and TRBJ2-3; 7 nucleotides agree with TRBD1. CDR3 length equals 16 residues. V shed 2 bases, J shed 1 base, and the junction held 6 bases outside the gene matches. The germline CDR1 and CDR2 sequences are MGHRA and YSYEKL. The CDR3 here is CASSQNRGTGTDTQYF. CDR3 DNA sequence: TGCGCCAGCAGCCAAAACAGGGGAACGGGCACAGATACGCAGTATTTT.

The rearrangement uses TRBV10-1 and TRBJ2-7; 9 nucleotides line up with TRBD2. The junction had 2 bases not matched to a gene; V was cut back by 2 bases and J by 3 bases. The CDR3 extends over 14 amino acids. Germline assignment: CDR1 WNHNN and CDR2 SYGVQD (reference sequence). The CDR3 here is CASSEAGGNYEQYF. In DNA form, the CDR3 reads TGCGCCAGCAGTGAGGCGGGGGGGAACTACGAGCAGTACTTC.

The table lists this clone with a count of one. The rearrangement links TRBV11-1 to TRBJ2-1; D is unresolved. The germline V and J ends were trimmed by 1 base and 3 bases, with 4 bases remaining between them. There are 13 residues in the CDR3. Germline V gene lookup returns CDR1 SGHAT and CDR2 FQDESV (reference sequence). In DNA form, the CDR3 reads TGTGCCAGCAGCTTAGACTACTACAATGAGCAGTTCTTC. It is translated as CASSLDYYNEQFF.

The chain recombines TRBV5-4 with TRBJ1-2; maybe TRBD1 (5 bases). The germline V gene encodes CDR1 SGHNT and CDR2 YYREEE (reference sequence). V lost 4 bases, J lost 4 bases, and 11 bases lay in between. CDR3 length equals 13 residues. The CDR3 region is CASSRWGGYGYTF. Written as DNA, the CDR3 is TGTGCCAGCAGCCGGTGGGGCGGCTATGGCTACACCTTC.

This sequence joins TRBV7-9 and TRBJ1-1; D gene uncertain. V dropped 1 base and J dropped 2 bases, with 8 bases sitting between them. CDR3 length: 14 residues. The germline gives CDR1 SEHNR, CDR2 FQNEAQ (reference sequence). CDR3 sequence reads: CASSLDTRNTEAFF. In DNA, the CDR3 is TGTGCCAGCAGCTTAGATACACGTAACACTGAAGCTTTCTTT.

The DNA of the CDR3 is TGTGCCAGCAACCCACGAGAGGGACAGGACCGCGGGGAGCTGTTTTTT. It translates to CASNPREGQDRGELFF. The chain is built from TRBV7-9 and TRBJ2-2, with 8 bases matching TRBD1. The V segment lost 7 bases and the J segment 7 bases; nucleotides outside the gene matches: 14. Germline V gene sequence: CDR1 SEHNR, CDR2 FQNEAQ (reference sequence). The CDR3 loop spans 16 amino acids.

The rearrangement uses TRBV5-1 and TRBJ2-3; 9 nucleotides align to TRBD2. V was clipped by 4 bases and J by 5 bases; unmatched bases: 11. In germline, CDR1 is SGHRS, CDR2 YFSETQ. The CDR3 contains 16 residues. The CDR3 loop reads CASSPGDSGGGDTQYF. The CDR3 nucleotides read TGCGCCAGCAGCCCTGGTGATAGCGGGGGTGGAGATACGCAGTATTTT.

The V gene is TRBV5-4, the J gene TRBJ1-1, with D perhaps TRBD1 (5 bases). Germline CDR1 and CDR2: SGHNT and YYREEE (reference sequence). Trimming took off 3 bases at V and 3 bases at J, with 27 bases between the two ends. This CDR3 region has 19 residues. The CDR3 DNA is TGTGCCAGCAGCTCTACCCAGGGTGAATTAGGCCTTAGGGACACTGAAGCTTTCTTT. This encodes CASSSTQGELGLRDTEAFF.

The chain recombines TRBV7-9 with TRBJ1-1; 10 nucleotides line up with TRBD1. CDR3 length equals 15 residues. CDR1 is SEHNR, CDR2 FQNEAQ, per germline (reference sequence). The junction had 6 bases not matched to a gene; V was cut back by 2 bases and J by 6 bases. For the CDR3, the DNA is TGTGCCAGCAGCTTACGGACAGGGGGGTGGGCTGAAGCTTTCTTT. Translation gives CASSLRTGGWAEAFF. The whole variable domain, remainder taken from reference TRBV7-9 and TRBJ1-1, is DTGVSQNPRHKITKRGQNVTFRCDPISEHNRLYWYRQTLGQGPEFLTYFQNEAQLEKSRLLSDRFSAERPKGSFSTLEIQRTEQGDSAMYLCASSLRTGGWAEAFFGQGTRLTVV.

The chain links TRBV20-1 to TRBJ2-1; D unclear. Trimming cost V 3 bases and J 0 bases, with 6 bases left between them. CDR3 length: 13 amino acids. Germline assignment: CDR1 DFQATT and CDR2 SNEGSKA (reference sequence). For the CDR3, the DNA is TGCAGTGCTAGTCCCGGCTCCTACAATGAGCAGTTCTTC. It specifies CSASPGSYNEQFF.